The sequence of this TCR beta chain was determined in a study of beta chain features in type 1 diabetes. The investigators reverse transcribed all of the isolated RNA, so they sequenced expressed TCRB transcripts. The assay was immunoSEQ multiplex PCR, and TCRdb's table has in-frame clones only and misses some. The sample carries 810,000 or so clones, roughly 17% recorded once. This clone showed up just a few times. This CDR3 is also generated by other DNA sequences in the sample. V gave up 2 bases and J gave up 7 bases; unmatched junction bases: 1. Germline lookup yields CDR1 SGHTA and CDR2 FQGNSA. The CDR3 loop spans 14 amino acids.

Sequenced input: naive CD4+ T cells from blood. This TCR was sampled from a woman under 30 in good health. V and J are TRBV7-2 and TRBJ2-1; 11 positions agree with TRBD2. CDR3 sequence reads: CASSLLAGGNEQFF. The CDR3 DNA reads as TGTGCCAGCAGCTTACTAGCGGGAGGTAATGAGCAGTTCTTC.